This T cell receptor beta chain was sequenced during a study of blood T cells in healthy people across ages. Next came a second PCR, run for about 6 to 12 cycles, which used a sample-barcoded 5' primer along with a J-beta primer mix. A single record per CDR3 protein comes from TCRdb applying MiXCR to the 5' RACE reads. The repertoire holds around 400,000 distinct CDR3 sequences, with about 52% as singletons. Sequences were obtained from blood. The sequence came from a man in his 60s in good health.

The CDR3 nucleotides read TGCGCCAGCAGCTTGGATCAGAAGGATACGCAGTATTTT. It codes for CASSLDQKDTQYF. V gene TRBV5-1 combines with J gene TRBJ2-3, with no clear D. The CDR3 extends over 13 amino acids. Germline CDR1 is SGHRS and CDR2 is YFSETQ. Trimming removed 0 bases at V and 6 bases at J, with 8 bases between.